The 2 T cell receptor beta chains below were found in one sample sequenced in a study of T-cell reconstitution after alpha-beta-depleted transplantation in children. Unique molecular identifiers were built into the TCRbeta library. Each CDR3 protein is one row after TCRdb ran MiXCR on the PCR reads. The sample lists hundreds of thousands of distinct CDR3 sequences; roughly 13% were seen once. The sample was PBMCs, mostly from graft donor cells, taken 360 days after TCRalphabeta/CD19-depleted stem cell transplant. Source of these receptors: a male patient between 5 and 17 years old who had a stem cell transplant for acute myeloid leukemia, so the T cells may come from the graft donor.

This clonotype has a single count. A much more abundant neighbour one base away suggests this may be a read error. The conserved phenylalanine or tryptophan is not found at the CDR3 terminus, so this likely reflects a read error. The chain has TRBV12-3 or TRBV12-4 and TRBJ2-1; D uncertain. The CDR3 covers 10 residues. The V and J ends lost 8 bases and 7 bases respectively, with 6 bases between them. Written as DNA, the CDR3 is TGTGCCAGCGGTCCAAATGAGCAGTTCTGC. Translating it yields CASGPNEQFC.

This clonotype was recorded a few times. The chain is built from TRBV6-4 and TRBJ2-1, with 7 positions matching TRBD2. Germline V gene sequence: CDR1 MRHNA, CDR2 SNTAGT. The CDR3 runs to 18 residues. Trimming at V came to 0 bases and at J to 8 bases, leaving 16 bases not matched to a gene. The CDR3 here is CASSDSPFLRGGPDEQFF. CDR3 coding DNA: TGTGCCAGCAGTGACTCCCCTTTTTTGCGGGGAGGGCCTGATGAGCAGTTCTTC.